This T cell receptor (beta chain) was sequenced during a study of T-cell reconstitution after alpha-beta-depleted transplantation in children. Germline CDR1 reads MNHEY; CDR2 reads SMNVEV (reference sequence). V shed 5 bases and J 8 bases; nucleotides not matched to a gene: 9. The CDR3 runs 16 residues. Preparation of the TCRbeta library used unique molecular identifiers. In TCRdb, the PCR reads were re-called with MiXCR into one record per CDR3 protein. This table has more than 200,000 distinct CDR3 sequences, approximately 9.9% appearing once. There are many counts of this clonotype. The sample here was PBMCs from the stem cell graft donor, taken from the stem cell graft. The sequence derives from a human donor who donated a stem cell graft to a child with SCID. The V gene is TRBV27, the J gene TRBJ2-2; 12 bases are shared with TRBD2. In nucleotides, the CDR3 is TGTGCCAGCAGTCTCCGGGCTAGCGGGGGGGAAGGGGAGCTGTTTTTT. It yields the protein CASSLRASGGEGELFF.